The source of this T cell receptor beta chain is a study of cytomegalovirus exposure and HLA in healthy donors. The PCR was carried out with 60 Vbeta primers and 13 Jbeta primers. Some clones are missing from TCRdb's copy, which holds only in-frame ones; the method was immunoSEQ multiplex PCR. The sample lists approximately 76,000 clones, 73% occurring once. Germline V CDR1 and CDR2: MNHNY, SVGAGI (reference sequence). Trimming pared 3 bases from V and 0 bases from J, leaving 10 bases between. The CDR3 spans 15 residues. Study-level findings and limits: A prior analysis recorded that most TCR beta V segments were productive about 87% or about 30% of the time. Later work found most CMV-associated TCR beta chains apparently HLA-restricted. The likely explanation for a cluster of highly shared sequence variants was sequencing artifact.

Each of the donors was a healthy bone marrow donor. For this clone: The antigen is unknown.

Sequenced input: PBMCs. This TCR came from a woman between 40 and 55 years old in good health and CMV-seropositive. The rearrangement uses TRBV6-6 and TRBJ2-3, with a possible D match to TRBD1 (6 bases). This CDR3 is CASSYQGSSTDTQYF. The CDR3, as DNA: TGTGCCAGCAGTTATCAGGGGTCCAGCACAGATACGCAGTATTTT.